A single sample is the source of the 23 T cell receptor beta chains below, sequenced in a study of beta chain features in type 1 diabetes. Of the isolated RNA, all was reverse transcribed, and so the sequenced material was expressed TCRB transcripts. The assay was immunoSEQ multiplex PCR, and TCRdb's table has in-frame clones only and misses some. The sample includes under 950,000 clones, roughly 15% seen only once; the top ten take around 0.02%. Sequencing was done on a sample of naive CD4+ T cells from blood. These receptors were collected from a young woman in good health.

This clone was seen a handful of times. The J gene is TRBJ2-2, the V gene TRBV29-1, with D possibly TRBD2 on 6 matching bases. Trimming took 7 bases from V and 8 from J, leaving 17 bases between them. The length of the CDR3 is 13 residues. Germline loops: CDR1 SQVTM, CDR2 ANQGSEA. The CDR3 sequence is CSALTSLPGELFF. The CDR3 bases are TGCAGCGCGCTGACTAGTCTTCCGGGGGAGCTGTTTTTT.

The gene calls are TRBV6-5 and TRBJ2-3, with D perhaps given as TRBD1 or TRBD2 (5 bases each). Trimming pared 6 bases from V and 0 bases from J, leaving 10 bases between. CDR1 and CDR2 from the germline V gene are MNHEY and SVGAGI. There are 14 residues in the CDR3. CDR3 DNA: TGTGCCAGCAGCACGGGACCAAGCACAGATACGCAGTATTTT. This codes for CASSTGPSTDTQYF.

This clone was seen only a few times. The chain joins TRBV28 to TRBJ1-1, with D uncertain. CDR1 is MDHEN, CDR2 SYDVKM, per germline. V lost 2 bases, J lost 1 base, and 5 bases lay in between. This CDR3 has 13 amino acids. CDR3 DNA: TGTGCCAGCAGTTTAGGGGAGAACACTGAAGCTTTCTTT. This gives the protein CASSLGENTEAFF.

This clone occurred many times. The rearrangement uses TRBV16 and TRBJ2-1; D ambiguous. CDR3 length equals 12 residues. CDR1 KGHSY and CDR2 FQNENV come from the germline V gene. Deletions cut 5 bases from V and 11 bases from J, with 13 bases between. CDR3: CASSSAQSKQFF. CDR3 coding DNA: TGTGCCAGCAGCAGCGCACAGTCGAAGCAGTTCTTC.

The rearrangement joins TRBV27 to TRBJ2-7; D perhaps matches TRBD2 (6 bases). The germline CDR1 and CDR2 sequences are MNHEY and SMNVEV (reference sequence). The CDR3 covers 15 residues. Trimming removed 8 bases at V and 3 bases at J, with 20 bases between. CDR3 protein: CASPHLRGPHYEQYF. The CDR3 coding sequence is TGTGCCAGCCCTCACCTGCGGGGACCTCACTACGAGCAGTACTTC.

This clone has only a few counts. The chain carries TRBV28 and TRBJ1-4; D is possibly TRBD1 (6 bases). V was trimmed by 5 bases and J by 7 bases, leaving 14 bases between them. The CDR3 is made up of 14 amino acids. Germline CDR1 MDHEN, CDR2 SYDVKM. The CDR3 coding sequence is TGTGCCAGCAGTCCAGGGGCTCGTGGTGAAAAACTGTTTTTT. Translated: CASSPGARGEKLFF.

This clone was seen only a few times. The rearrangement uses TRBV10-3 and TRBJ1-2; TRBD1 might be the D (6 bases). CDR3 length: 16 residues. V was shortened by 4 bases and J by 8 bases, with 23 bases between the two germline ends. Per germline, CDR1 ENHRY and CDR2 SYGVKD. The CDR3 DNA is TGTGCCATCAGTGGGCAGCTTTCGGTAACAGGGAGCGGCTACACCTTC. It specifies CAISGQLSVTGSGYTF.

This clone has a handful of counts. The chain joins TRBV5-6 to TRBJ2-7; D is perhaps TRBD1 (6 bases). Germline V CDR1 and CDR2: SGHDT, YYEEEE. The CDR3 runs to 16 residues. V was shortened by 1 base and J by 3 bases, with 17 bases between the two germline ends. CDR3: CASSLWGNRVNYEQYF. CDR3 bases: TGTGCCAGCAGCTTGTGGGGCAACAGGGTGAACTACGAGCAGTACTTC.

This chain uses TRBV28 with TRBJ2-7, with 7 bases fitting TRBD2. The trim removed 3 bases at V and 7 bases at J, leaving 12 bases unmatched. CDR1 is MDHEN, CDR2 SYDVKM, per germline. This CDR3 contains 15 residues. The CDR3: CASSFALSGTSEQYF. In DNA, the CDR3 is TGTGCCAGCAGTTTCGCCCTAAGCGGGACCTCGGAGCAGTACTTC.

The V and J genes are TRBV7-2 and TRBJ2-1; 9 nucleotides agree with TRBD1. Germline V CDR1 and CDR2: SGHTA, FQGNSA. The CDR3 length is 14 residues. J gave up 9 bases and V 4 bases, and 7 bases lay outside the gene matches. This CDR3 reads CASSSQGASGEQFF. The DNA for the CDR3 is TGTGCCAGCAGCTCACAGGGGGCTTCTGGTGAGCAGTTCTTC.

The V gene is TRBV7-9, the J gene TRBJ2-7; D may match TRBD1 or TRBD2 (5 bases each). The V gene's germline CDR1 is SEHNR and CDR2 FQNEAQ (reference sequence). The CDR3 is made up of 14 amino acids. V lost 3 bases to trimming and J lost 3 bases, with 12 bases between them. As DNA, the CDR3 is TGTGCCAGCAGCTTTGGAGGCCAGGGCTACGAGCAGTACTTC. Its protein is CASSFGGQGYEQYF.

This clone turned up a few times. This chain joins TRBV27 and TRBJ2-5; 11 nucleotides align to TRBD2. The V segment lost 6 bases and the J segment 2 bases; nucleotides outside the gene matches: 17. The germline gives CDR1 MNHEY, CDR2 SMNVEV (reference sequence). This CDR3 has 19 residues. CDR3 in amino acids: CASRKSSPSGRRSQETQYF. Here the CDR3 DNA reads TGTGCCAGCAGAAAAAGCTCGCCTAGCGGGAGGAGGTCGCAAGAGACCCAGTACTTC.

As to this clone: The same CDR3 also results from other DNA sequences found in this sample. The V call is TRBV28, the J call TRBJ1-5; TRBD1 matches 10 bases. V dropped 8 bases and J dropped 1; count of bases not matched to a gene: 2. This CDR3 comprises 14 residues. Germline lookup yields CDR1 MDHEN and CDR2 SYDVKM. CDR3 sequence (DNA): TGTGCCAGCCGACAGGGGGCGAGCAATCAGCCCCAGCATTTT. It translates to CASRQGASNQPQHF.

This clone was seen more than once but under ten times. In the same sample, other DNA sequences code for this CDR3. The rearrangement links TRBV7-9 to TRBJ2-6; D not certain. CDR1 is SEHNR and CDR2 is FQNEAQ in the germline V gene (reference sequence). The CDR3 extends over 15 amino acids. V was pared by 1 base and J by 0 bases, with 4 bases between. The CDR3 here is CASSLDGSGANVLTF. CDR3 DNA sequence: TGTGCCAGCAGCTTAGACGGCTCTGGGGCCAACGTCCTGACTTTC.

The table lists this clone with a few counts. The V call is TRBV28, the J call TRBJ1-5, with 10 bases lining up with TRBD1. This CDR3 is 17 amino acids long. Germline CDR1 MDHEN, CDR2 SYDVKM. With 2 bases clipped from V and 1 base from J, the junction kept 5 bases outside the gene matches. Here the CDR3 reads CASSLPRQGASNQPQHF. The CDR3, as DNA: TGTGCCAGCAGTTTACCTCGACAGGGGGCGAGCAATCAGCCCCAGCATTTT.

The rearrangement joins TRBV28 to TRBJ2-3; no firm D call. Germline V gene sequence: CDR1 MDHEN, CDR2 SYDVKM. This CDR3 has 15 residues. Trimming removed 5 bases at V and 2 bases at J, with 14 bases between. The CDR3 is CASSDHESLTDTQYF. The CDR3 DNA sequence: TGTGCCAGCAGTGACCACGAGTCCCTCACAGATACGCAGTATTTT. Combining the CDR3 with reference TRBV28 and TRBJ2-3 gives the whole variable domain DVKVTQSSRYLVKRTGEKVFLECVQDMDHENMFWYRQDPGLGLRLIYFSYDVKMKEKGDIPEGYSVSREKKERFSLILESASTNQTSMYLCASSDHESLTDTQYFGPGTRLTVL.

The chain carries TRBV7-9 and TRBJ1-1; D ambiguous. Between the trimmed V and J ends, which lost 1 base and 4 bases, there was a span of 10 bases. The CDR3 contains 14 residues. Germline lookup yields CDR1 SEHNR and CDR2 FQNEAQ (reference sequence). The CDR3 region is CASSLGGLSTEAFF. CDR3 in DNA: TGTGCCAGCAGCTTAGGTGGGTTGAGCACTGAAGCTTTCTTT.

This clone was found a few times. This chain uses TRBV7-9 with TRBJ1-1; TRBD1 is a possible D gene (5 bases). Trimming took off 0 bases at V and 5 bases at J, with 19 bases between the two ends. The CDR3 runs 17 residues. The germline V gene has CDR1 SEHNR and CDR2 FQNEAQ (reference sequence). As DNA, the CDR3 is TGTGCCAGCAGCTTAGCGATAGGGGCGGGCAGGGTTACTGAAGCTTTCTTT. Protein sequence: CASSLAIGAGRVTEAFF.

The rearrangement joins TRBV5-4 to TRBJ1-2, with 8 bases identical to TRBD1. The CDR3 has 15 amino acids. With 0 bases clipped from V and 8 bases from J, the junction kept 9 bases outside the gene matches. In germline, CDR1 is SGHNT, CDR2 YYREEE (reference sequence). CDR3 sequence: CASSLDMTGAGGYTF. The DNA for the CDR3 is TGTGCCAGCAGCTTGGATATGACAGGGGCAGGGGGCTACACCTTC.

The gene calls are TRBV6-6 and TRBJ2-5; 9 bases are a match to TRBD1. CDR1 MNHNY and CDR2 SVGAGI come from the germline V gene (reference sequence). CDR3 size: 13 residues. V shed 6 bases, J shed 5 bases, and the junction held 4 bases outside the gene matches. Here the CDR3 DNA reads TGTGCCAGCAGGATACAGGGGGCGGAGACCCAGTACTTC. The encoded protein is CASRIQGAETQYF.

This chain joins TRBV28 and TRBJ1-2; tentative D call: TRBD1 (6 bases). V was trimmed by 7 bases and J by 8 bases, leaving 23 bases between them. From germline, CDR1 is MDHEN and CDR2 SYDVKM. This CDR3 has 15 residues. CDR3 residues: CASIGGQTPLGGYTF. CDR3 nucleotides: TGTGCCAGCATCGGAGGACAGACCCCTCTTGGCGGCTACACCTTC.

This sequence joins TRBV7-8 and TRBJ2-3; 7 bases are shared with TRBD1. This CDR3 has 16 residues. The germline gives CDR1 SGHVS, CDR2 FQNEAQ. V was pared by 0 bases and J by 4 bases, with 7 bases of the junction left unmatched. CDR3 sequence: CASSLALRGGPDTQYF. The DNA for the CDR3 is TGTGCCAGCAGCTTAGCGCTGAGAGGGGGCCCAGATACGCAGTATTTT.

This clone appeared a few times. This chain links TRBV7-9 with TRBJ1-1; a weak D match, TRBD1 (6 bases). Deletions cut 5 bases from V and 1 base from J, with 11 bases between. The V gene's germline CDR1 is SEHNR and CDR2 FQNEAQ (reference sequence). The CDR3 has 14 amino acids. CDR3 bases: TGTGCCAGCAGCGAACAGGGTCAGAACACTGAAGCTTTCTTT. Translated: CASSEQGQNTEAFF.